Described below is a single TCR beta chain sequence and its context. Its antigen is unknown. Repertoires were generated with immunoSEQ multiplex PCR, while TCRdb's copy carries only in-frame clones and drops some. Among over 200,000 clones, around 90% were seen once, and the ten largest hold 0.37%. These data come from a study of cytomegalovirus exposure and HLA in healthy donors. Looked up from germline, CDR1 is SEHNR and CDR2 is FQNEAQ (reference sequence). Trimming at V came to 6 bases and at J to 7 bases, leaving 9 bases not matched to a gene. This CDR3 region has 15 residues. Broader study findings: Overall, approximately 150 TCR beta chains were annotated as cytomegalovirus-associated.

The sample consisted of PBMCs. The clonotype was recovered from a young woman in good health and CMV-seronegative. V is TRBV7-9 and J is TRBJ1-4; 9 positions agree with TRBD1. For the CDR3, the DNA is TGTGCCAGCAGGCCAAACAGGGGGCCTGTTGAAAAACTGTTTTTT. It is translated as CASRPNRGPVEKLFF.